These T cell receptor beta chains were read from a single sample in a study of blood T cell repertoires in COVID-19. The table came from immunoSEQ multiplex PCR; TCRdb's copy has only in-frame clones and leaves some out. Of approximately 45,000 clones listed, roughly 73% are singletons. Sequencing input: peripheral blood. The receptors here all came from an elderly man with acute or convalescent COVID-19. Both conserved end residues are part of each CDR3. D genes are given only for firm matches. A row's size may be missing; if present it is once, few, many or a size class.

>TRBJ1-4|.|.|TRBV29-1
CSVSGGPGEKLFF
TGCAGCGTGTCGGGGGGGCCCGGAGAAAAACTGTTTTTT
>TRBJ1-1|.|once|TRBV18
CASSPHKNTEAFF
TGTGCCAGCTCACCCCACAAGAACACTGAAGCTTTCTTT
>TRBJ1-6|.|.|TRBV27
CASSSGQAPNSPLHF
TGTGCCAGCAGTTCCGGACAAGCCCCGAATTCACCCCTCCACTTT
>TRBJ2-4|.|.|TRBV4-2
CASSQVSGELAKNIQYF
TGTGCCAGCAGCCAAGTATCGGGGGAACTAGCCAAAAACATTCAGTACTTC
>TRBJ2-7|TRBD2|.|TRBV28
CASSPTSGRRYEQYF
TGTGCCAGCAGTCCGACTAGCGGGAGGAGGTACGAGCAGTACTTC
>TRBJ1-1|.|.|TRBV5-6
CASSLFSGVTEAFF
TGTGCCAGCAGCTTGTTTTCAGGGGTCACTGAAGCTTTCTTT
>TRBJ2-3|.|.|TRBV7-8
CASSPYLQDTQYF
TGTGCCAGCAGCCCCTACCTTCAAGATACGCAGTATTTT
>TRBJ1-2|TRBD1|few|TRBV2
CASSRGTGRGYTF
TGTGCCAGCAGTAGAGGGACAGGGCGAGGCTACACCTTC
>TRBJ1-1|.|.|TRBV6-6
CASSYSKNTEAFF
TGTGCCAGCAGTTACTCTAAGAACACTGAAGCTTTCTTT
>TRBJ2-3|TRBD2|.|TRBV7-9
CASSLGYIQGSGGDTQYF
TGTGCCAGCAGCTTAGGCTATATCCAGGGGAGCGGGGGAGATACGCAGTATTTT
>TRBJ1-4|.|.|TRBV28
CASSAIREKLFF
TGTGCCAGCAGTGCGATTCGGGAAAAACTGTTTTTT
>TRBJ2-4|.|.|TRBV28
CASSFGGAGKNIQYF
TGTGCCAGCAGTTTTGGCGGAGCCGGCAAAAACATTCAGTACTTC
>TRBJ2-7|TRBD2|.|TRBV3-1/TRBV3-2
CASSQGTSGSVSYEQYF
TGTGCCAGCAGCCAAGGGACTAGCGGGAGTGTTTCCTACGAGCAGTACTTC
>TRBJ2-1|TRBD2|.|TRBV2
CASSGGGGTYNEQFF
TGTGCCAGCAGTGGGGGCGGGGGGACCTACAATGAGCAGTTCTTC
>TRBJ2-7|TRBD1|.|TRBV10-3
CAISDGGQGVWIAYF
TGTGCCATCAGTGACGGAGGACAGGGGGTCTGGATTGCTTACTTC
>TRBJ2-7|TRBD2|few|TRBV5-4
CASSLGGLATEQYF
TGTGCCAGCAGCTTGGGGGGACTAGCGACCGAGCAGTACTTC
>TRBJ1-3|.|.|TRBV30
CAWSSRGRFSGNTIYF
TGTGCCTGGAGTTCCAGGGGACGGTTCTCTGGAAACACCATATATTTT
>TRBJ2-7|TRBD2|.|TRBV11-2
CASSSGLAGGPGRNEQYF
TGTGCCAGCAGCTCCGGACTAGCGGGAGGGCCAGGGCGAAACGAGCAGTACTTC
>TRBJ2-4|.|.|TRBV28
CASSRIERAGKNIQYF
TGTGCCAGCAGTCGAATAGAGAGGGCGGGCAAAAACATTCAGTACTTC
>TRBJ1-2|TRBD1|.|TRBV27
CASSSRDRVYGYTF
TGTGCCAGCAGTTCCCGGGACAGGGTCTATGGCTACACCTTC
>TRBJ1-1|.|.|TRBV12-3/TRBV12-4
CASSFSGITEAFF
TGTGCCAGCAGTTTTTCGGGGATCACTGAAGCTTTCTTT
>TRBJ2-3|.|.|TRBV11-3
CASSLRFADTQYF
TGTGCCAGCAGCTTACGGTTCGCAGATACGCAGTATTTT
>TRBJ2-7|TRBD1|.|TRBV3-1/TRBV3-2
CASSQWDRYYEQYF
TGTGCCAGCAGCCAATGGGACAGATATTACGAGCAGTACTTC
>TRBJ2-3|.|.|TRBV30
CAWSGQSTDTQYF
TGTGCCTGGTCCGGACAGAGCACAGATACGCAGTATTTT
>TRBJ1-3|.|.|TRBV2
CASSASSGNTIYF
TGTGCCAGCAGTGCCAGTTCTGGAAACACCATATATTTT
>TRBJ1-4|TRBD1|few|TRBV4-3
CASSRRAKGQTGGEKLFF
TGCGCCAGCAGCCGAAGAGCGAAGGGCCAGACAGGGGGTGAAAAACTGTTTTTT
>TRBJ2-7|.|.|TRBV5-1
CASSLAAGYEQYF
TGCGCCAGCAGCTTGGCAGCGGGCTACGAGCAGTACTTC
>TRBJ2-1|TRBD2|.|TRBV18
CASSPPAGGGEQFF
TGTGCCAGCTCACCACCGGCGGGAGGGGGTGAGCAGTTCTTC
>TRBJ2-1|TRBD2|.|TRBV7-9
CASSSQGLATYNEQFF
TGTGCCAGCAGCTCCCAGGGACTAGCCACCTACAATGAGCAGTTCTTC
>TRBJ2-2|.|.|TRBV6-1
CASSEARGTGELFF
TGTGCCAGCAGTGAAGCCCGGGGCACCGGGGAGCTGTTTTTT
>TRBJ2-2|TRBD2|.|TRBV6-5
CASSYEGTSTGELFF
TGTGCCAGCAGTTACGAGGGGACTAGCACCGGGGAGCTGTTTTTT
>TRBJ1-5|TRBD1|once|TRBV28
CASSLFRREGGYSNQPQHF
TGTGCCAGCAGTTTATTCCGAAGGGAAGGGGGCTATAGCAATCAGCCCCAGCATTTT
>TRBJ1-2|TRBD1|.|TRBV6-1
CASSERGRDGYTF
TGTGCCAGCAGTGAAAGGGGGCGCGATGGCTACACCTTC
>TRBJ2-1|TRBD1|.|TRBV2
CASTIGQAGEQFF
TGTGCCAGCACCATCGGACAGGCCGGTGAGCAGTTCTTC
>TRBJ2-7|TRBD2|once|TRBV6-1
CASSEAGGPTYEQYF
TGTGCCAGCAGTGAGGCGGGGGGGCCAACCTACGAGCAGTACTTC
>TRBJ1-4|TRBD1|.|TRBV18
CASSPGTTGVDEKLFF
TGTGCCAGCTCACCGGGTACGACAGGGGTGGACGAAAAACTGTTTTTT
>TRBJ2-3|.|.|TRBV4-3
CASSQGLGTPLTDTQYF
TGCGCCAGCAGCCAGGGTCTGGGGACACCTCTCACAGATACGCAGTATTTT
>TRBJ2-2|TRBD1|.|TRBV28
CASSLRGRTGELFF
TGTGCCAGCAGTCTTAGGGGGCGAACCGGGGAGCTGTTTTTT
>TRBJ2-2|.|.|TRBV7-9
CASSLDIGSFRLKGELFF
TGTGCCAGCAGCTTAGACATCGGGAGTTTCCGACTAAAGGGGGAGCTGTTTTTT
>TRBJ2-6|TRBD1|.|TRBV18
CASSPSTGSTGANVLTF
TGTGCCAGCTCACCCTCGACAGGGTCTACTGGGGCCAACGTCCTGACTTTC
>TRBJ2-1|.|.|TRBV2
CASCETDNEQFF
TGTGCCAGCTGTGAAACAGACAATGAGCAGTTCTTC
>TRBJ1-5|.|few|TRBV4-2
CASSQSERGGQPQHF
TGTGCCAGCAGCCAATCCGAAAGGGGGGGGCAGCCCCAGCATTTT
>TRBJ2-1|.|.|TRBV30
CAWSFRSYNEQFF
TGTGCCTGGAGTTTTCGGAGTTACAATGAGCAGTTCTTC
>TRBJ1-6|.|.|TRBV19
CASQDSPSSYNSPLHF
TGTGCCAGTCAGGACAGCCCCAGCTCCTATAATTCACCCCTCCACTTT
>TRBJ1-2|.|few|TRBV6-4
CASSDSAGKYGYTF
TGTGCCAGCAGTGACTCAGCAGGGAAGTATGGCTACACCTTC
>TRBJ2-7|.|.|TRBV2
CASRPAGSLNEQYF
TGTGCCAGCCGTCCCGCGGGGTCCCTCAACGAGCAGTACTTC
>TRBJ1-5|.|.|TRBV19
CASRGDFNQPQHF
TGTGCCAGTAGGGGAGATTTCAATCAGCCCCAGCATTTT
>TRBJ2-3|.|few|TRBV19
CASRGLTGGDTQYF
TGTGCCAGTAGAGGATTAACAGGCGGAGATACGCAGTATTTT
>TRBJ2-1|.|.|TRBV9
CASSVELSYNEQFF
TGTGCCAGCAGCGTGGAGCTGTCCTACAATGAGCAGTTCTTC
>TRBJ1-2|TRBD1|.|TRBV19
CASIRTGEGYGYTF
TGTGCCAGTATCAGGACAGGGGAGGGATATGGCTACACCTTC
>TRBJ1-6|.|.|TRBV6-4
CASSISAGLTSPLHF
TGTGCCAGCAGCATTTCGGCGGGGCTCACTTCACCCCTCCACTTT
>TRBJ2-2|TRBD1|.|TRBV19
CASSPQGAQTGELFF
TGTGCCAGTAGTCCACAGGGGGCGCAAACCGGGGAGCTGTTTTTT
>TRBJ2-7|.|once|TRBV28
CASSPGEVRLLTRGEQYF
TGTGCCAGCAGCCCTGGGGAGGTCCGATTGTTGACCCGGGGCGAGCAGTACTTC